This entry lists 30 T cell receptor beta chains sequenced from one sample in a study of Ad26.COV2.S vaccination and SARS-CoV-2 variants (dated by TCRdb to about 2021). The library was made by the immunoSEQ multiplex PCR assay. The table comes from immuneACCESS by way of TCRdb, which keeps in-frame sequences with V and J called. Part of the clones is missing from these tables; in studies checked, under half for an unresolved V gene and the rest for unknown reasons. In this sample the table shows around 300,000 clones, 88% of which occur a single time. Around 6.4% of the sample comes from the top ten. What the treatment or condition label conveys for this sample: 19 received Ad26.COV2.S at low or high dose, single or two shots; about 5 received placebo; per-sample allocation not given. For vaccine and placebo recipients, repertoires were sequenced using samples collected on day 63 after the first injection.

The source was peripheral blood, collected in a trial of Ad26.COV2.S vaccine versus placebo. These TCRs come from a person aged 18-65 years who received the Ad26.COV2.S COVID-19 vaccine or a placebo.

This chain joins TRBV7-9 and TRBJ1-2, with no clear D. Germline CDR1 SEHNR, CDR2 FQNEAQ (reference sequence). V was clipped by 5 bases and J by 2 bases, with 15 bases between them. The CDR3 runs 15 residues. The DNA for the CDR3 is TGTGCCAGCAGCCCCTCGGAAGGCGCGAACTATGGCTACACCTTC. This codes for CASSPSEGANYGYTF.

This sequence joins TRBV6-2 or TRBV6-3 and TRBJ1-5; D gene ambiguous. The CDR3 sequence is 15 residues long. The germline CDR1 and CDR2 sequences are MNHEY and SVGEGT. The V end lost 6 bases, the J end lost 4 bases, and 16 bases lay between the germline ends. Written as DNA, the CDR3 is TGTGCCAGCAGCCTTCTCCCGATCGGGAATCAGCCCCAGCATTTT. Encoded protein: CASSLLPIGNQPQHF.

The V gene is TRBV28, the J gene TRBJ1-1; 7 bases fit TRBD1. The CDR3 covers 24 residues. From germline, CDR1 is MDHEN and CDR2 SYDVKM. The V and J ends lost 3 bases and 1 base, in that order; junction bases with no gene match: 32. The CDR3 DNA is TGTGCCAGCAGTTTGAGTTTATCCATCCCACCAATAAAAAAAAGGACAGGAAAGAACACTGAAGCTTTCTTT. This gives the protein CASSLSLSIPPIKKRTGKNTEAFF. Variable domain in full (rest from reference TRBV28 and TRBJ1-1): DVKVTQSSRYLVKRTGEKVFLECVQDMDHENMFWYRQDPGLGLRLIYFSYDVKMKEKGDIPEGYSVSREKKERFSLILESASTNQTSMYLCASSLSLSIPPIKKRTGKNTEAFFGQGTRLTVV.

V and J are TRBV5-1 and TRBJ1-2; 7 bases are shared with TRBD1. CDR1 is SGHRS and CDR2 is YFSETQ in the germline V gene. V lost 2 bases, J lost 7 bases, and 14 bases stayed unmatched. This CDR3 comprises 16 residues. CDR3: CASSFTGDRSFGGYTF. The CDR3 nucleotides are TGCGCCAGCAGCTTTACAGGGGACCGCTCCTTTGGTGGCTACACCTTC.

The genes are TRBV7-9 and TRBJ2-3, with D perhaps matching TRBD1 (7 bases). CDR1 is SEHNR, CDR2 FQNEAQ, per germline (reference sequence). The CDR3 has 18 residues. Trimming took off 5 bases at V and 2 bases at J, with 23 bases between the two ends. The CDR3 sequence is CASSRLTGDSLSTDTQYF. The DNA of the CDR3 is TGTGCCAGCAGCAGATTAACAGGGGACTCTTTATCCACAGATACGCAGTATTTT.

This clone has just one count. This rearrangement joins TRBV25-1 to TRBJ1-4, with TRBD1 as a possible D gene (6 bases). The V gene lost 1 base and the J gene lost 2 bases, with 8 bases spanning the gap. Germline V gene lookup returns CDR1 MGHDK and CDR2 SYGVNS. The CDR3 covers 15 residues. The chain's CDR3 is CASSEFQGTNEKLFF. CDR3 coding DNA: TGTGCCAGCAGTGAATTTCAGGGGACTAATGAAAAACTGTTTTTT.

The chain links TRBV7-2 to TRBJ1-2; TRBD1 agrees at 9 bases. Germline V gene sequence: CDR1 SGHTA, CDR2 FQGNSA. The CDR3 length is 14 residues. Trimming cost V 5 bases and J 8 bases; bases outside gene matches: 9. The CDR3 sequence is CASSQAGTGLGYTF. The DNA for the CDR3 is TGTGCCAGCAGCCAAGCCGGGACAGGGTTAGGCTACACCTTC.

The chain combines TRBV5-5 with TRBJ2-7; D might be TRBD1 (5 bases). This CDR3 has 13 amino acids. The V gene lost 3 bases and the J gene lost 4 bases, with 11 bases spanning the gap. Germline V gives CDR1 SGHKS, CDR2 YYEKEE (reference sequence). The CDR3: CASSSPTGYEQYF. The CDR3 DNA follows: TGTGCCAGCAGCTCTCCAACAGGATACGAGCAGTACTTC.

This chain links TRBV5-6 with TRBJ1-2; 7 bases map to TRBD1. The CDR3 is 16 amino acids. Germline values: CDR1 SGHDT, CDR2 YYEEEE. The ends lost 0 bases at V and 2 bases at J; junction bases unmatched: 7. This chain's CDR3 is CASSLAGVTGNYGYTF. In DNA, the CDR3 is TGTGCCAGCAGCTTGGCAGGTGTGACAGGGAACTATGGCTACACCTTC.

The V and J genes are TRBV21-1 and TRBJ1-5. TRBV21-1 is a listed pseudogene. The CDR3 has 16 amino acids. The CDR3 DNA reads TGTGCCAGCAGCAAAGAAGGGACGGGAGAGGCACGGGCCCAGCATTTT. As protein: CASSKEGTGEARAQHF.

The DNA for the CDR3 is TGTGCCAGCAGCTTAACAAGACACGACACCGGGGAGCTGTTTTTT. Its protein product is CASSLTRHDTGELFF. The J gene is TRBJ2-2, the V gene TRBV7-3; D not certain. The CDR3 has 15 residues. The germline CDR1 and CDR2 sequences are SGHTA and FQGTGA. V was shortened by 0 bases and J by 3 bases, with 8 bases between the two germline ends.

The rearrangement uses TRBV6-2 or TRBV6-3 and TRBJ2-2; D unresolved. This CDR3 has 13 amino acids. V was cut by 5 bases and J by 9 bases, with 13 bases left in between. Germline V gene sequence: CDR1 MNHEY, CDR2 SVGEGT. This CDR3 is CASSLRPSRELFF. CDR3 DNA sequence: TGTGCCAGCAGTCTAAGGCCCAGTAGGGAGCTGTTTTTT.

The V and J genes are TRBV12-3 or TRBV12-4 and TRBJ2-7; no reliable D call. V lost 8 bases to trimming and J lost 5 bases, with 10 bases between them. The CDR3 runs to 11 residues. This chain's CDR3 is CASGVADEQYF. CDR3 DNA sequence: TGTGCCAGCGGGGTTGCGGACGAGCAGTACTTC.

In this sample, this clone turned up a few times. The rearrangement uses TRBV7-9 and TRBJ2-6, with a tentative D call TRBD1 (6 bases). The CDR3 length is 15 residues. V gave up 5 bases and J gave up 4 bases, with 12 bases separating them. The germline gives CDR1 SEHNR, CDR2 FQNEAQ (reference sequence). The CDR3 region is CASSRTGRGANVLTF. The CDR3 DNA sequence: TGTGCCAGCAGCAGAACAGGGAGAGGGGCCAACGTCCTGACTTTC.

The gene calls are TRBV4-3 and TRBJ1-3; D is unresolved. Germline CDR1 reads LGHNA; CDR2 reads YSLEER. This CDR3 has 14 amino acids. The ends were cut back, 0 bases at V and 4 bases at J, with 7 bases in the middle. The CDR3 reads CASSQDSRGNTIYF. DNA of the CDR3: TGCGCCAGCAGCCAAGATAGTCGAGGAAACACCATATATTTT.

This clone was recorded once. The chain carries TRBV12-5 and TRBJ2-2; TRBD1 or TRBD2 may be the D gene (5 bases each). The V gene's germline CDR1 is LGHNT and CDR2 FRNRAP. Trimming removed 1 base from V and 7 bases from J, with 10 bases in between. This CDR3 spans 14 amino acids. The DNA for the CDR3 is TGTGCTAGTGGTTTGGCGGGGACCGTCGGGGAGCTGTTTTTT. It translates to CASGLAGTVGELFF.

V gene TRBV18 combines with J gene TRBJ1-1, with D possibly being TRBD1 (5 bases). Germline lookup yields CDR1 KGHSH and CDR2 LQKENI. The CDR3 totals 15 residues. V was pared by 3 bases and J by 0 bases, with 11 bases between. CDR3 region: CASSPPGLMNTEAFF. In DNA form, the CDR3 reads TGTGCCAGCTCACCGCCGGGACTTATGAACACTGAAGCTTTCTTT.

This clone occurred once. The chain carries TRBV27 and TRBJ1-5, with TRBD1 identical over 7 bases. Germline V gene data show CDR1 as MNHEY and CDR2 as SMNVEV (reference sequence). The CDR3 has 14 residues. V shed 7 bases, J shed 6 bases, and the junction held 9 bases outside the gene matches. The CDR3 sequence: CASKSRGFGQPQHF. In DNA form, the CDR3 reads TGTGCCAGCAAGTCCAGGGGGTTCGGTCAGCCCCAGCATTTT.

The chain joins TRBV7-3 to TRBJ2-7; D might be TRBD1 (6 bases). Germline CDR1 is SGHTA and CDR2 is FQGTGA. The CDR3 has 15 amino acids. The V and J ends lost 1 base and 6 bases respectively, with 16 bases between them. The CDR3 spells CASSLKAGAASEQYF. The DNA for the CDR3 is TGTGCCAGCAGCTTAAAGGCAGGGGCAGCTTCCGAGCAGTACTTC.

This clone was recorded a few times. The chain's CDR3 is CAWSVPGRAEQYF. The CDR3 DNA sequence: TGTGCCTGGAGTGTACCCGGCAGGGCCGAGCAGTACTTC. The chain has TRBV30 and TRBJ2-7; D is possibly TRBD1 (5 bases). The length of the CDR3 is 13 residues. Trimming removed 0 bases at V and 6 bases at J, with 12 bases between. Germline CDR1 and CDR2: GTSNPN and SVGIG (reference sequence). Using reference TRBV30 and TRBJ2-7 for the parts outside the CDR3, the full variable domain is SQTIHQWPATLVQPVGSPLSLECTVEGTSNPNLYWYRQAAGRGLQLLFYSVGIGQISSEVPQNLSASRPQDRQFILSSKKLLLSDSGFYLCAWSVPGRAEQYFGPGTRLTVT.

Only one count was recorded for this clone. The chain has TRBV7-8 and TRBJ1-4; 8 nucleotides align to TRBD1. This CDR3 contains 15 residues. With V trimmed by 5 bases and J by 4 bases, 6 bases remained unmatched. CDR1 is SGHVS, CDR2 FQNEAQ, per germline. The CDR3 reads CASSPRQGNNEKLFF. In DNA form, the CDR3 reads TGTGCCAGCAGCCCAAGACAGGGGAATAATGAAAAACTGTTTTTT.

This clone was recorded only once. This sequence joins TRBV30 and TRBJ1-1, with TRBD1 as a possible D gene (5 bases). The length of the CDR3 is 13 residues. Trimming removed 0 bases at V and 6 bases at J, with 11 bases between. Germline lookup yields CDR1 GTSNPN and CDR2 SVGIG (reference sequence). CDR3 coding DNA: TGTGCCTGGAGTGTTCAGGGTGAGGCTGAAGCTTTCTTT. As protein: CAWSVQGEAEAFF.

The rearrangement joins TRBV5-1 to TRBJ1-4, with TRBD1 matching 10 bases. Trimming removed 4 bases from V and 3 bases from J; junction bases left unmatched: 9. This CDR3 has 17 amino acids. The germline gives CDR1 SGHRS, CDR2 YFSETQ. The CDR3 sequence: CASSQMTGGLANEKLFF. The DNA of the CDR3 is TGCGCCAGCAGCCAAATGACAGGGGGCTTGGCTAATGAAAAACTGTTTTTT.

This clone was seen only a few times. This rearrangement joins TRBV4-2 to TRBJ1-1, with D possibly being TRBD1 (6 bases). This CDR3 spans 17 amino acids. Germline values: CDR1 LGHNA, CDR2 YNFKEQ. Between the trimmed V and J ends, which lost 4 bases and 1 base, there was a span of 19 bases. The DNA of the CDR3 is TGTGCCAGCAGCCTCCCCCTAGGGACACGACCGAACACTGAAGCTTTCTTT. Its protein product is CASSLPLGTRPNTEAFF.

The chain carries TRBV7-9 and TRBJ2-7; D perhaps matches TRBD2 (5 bases). This CDR3 is built from 16 residues. The V gene's germline CDR1 is SEHNR and CDR2 FQNEAQ (reference sequence). Trimming removed 5 bases from V and 4 bases from J, with 21 bases in between. Here the CDR3 reads CASSPSAVGLDYEQYF. For the CDR3, the DNA is TGTGCCAGCAGCCCTTCAGCTGTAGGACTCGATTACGAGCAGTACTTC.

The rearrangement uses TRBV4-3 and TRBJ1-5; the match to TRBD1 covers 7 bases. The CDR3 runs to 15 residues. CDR1 and CDR2 from the germline V gene are LGHNA and YSLEER. Germline trimming cut 2 bases from V and 3 bases from J; bases unmatched to any gene: 4. CDR3 in amino acids: CASSQTTGNNQPQHF. The CDR3 DNA follows: TGCGCCAGCAGCCAAACGACAGGGAACAATCAGCCCCAGCATTTT.

Worth noting for this clone: The same CDR3 can be traced to other DNA sequences in this sample. The J gene is TRBJ1-2, the V gene TRBV14; D is uncertain. Germline CDR1 is SGHDN and CDR2 is FVKESK. Deletions cut 0 bases from V and 2 bases from J, with 7 bases between. The CDR3 contains 14 residues. CDR3 residues: CASSQDISNYGYTF. The CDR3 region has the DNA TGTGCCAGCAGCCAAGATATTTCAAACTATGGCTACACCTTC.

The J gene is TRBJ1-1, the V gene TRBV11-1; D gene unclear. V was cut by 0 bases and J by 7 bases, with 3 bases left in between. Looked up from germline, CDR1 is SGHAT and CDR2 is FQDESV (reference sequence). This CDR3 region has 11 residues. CDR3 DNA: TGTGCCAGCAGCTTAGCCCTTGAAGCTTTCTTT. Encoded protein: CASSLALEAFF. Full variable domain (missing parts from reference TRBV11-1 and TRBJ1-1): EAEVAQSPRYKITEKSQAVAFWCDPISGHATLYWYRQILGQGPELLVQFQDESVVDDSQLPKDRFSAERLKGVDSTLKIQPAELGDSAMYLCASSLALEAFFGQGTRLTVV.

The chain recombines TRBV7-6 with TRBJ1-2, with D possibly TRBD1 on 5 matching bases. There are 14 residues in the CDR3. V gave up 5 bases and J gave up 4 bases, with 14 bases separating them. Germline-derived CDR1 and CDR2 are SGHVS and FNYEAQ. The CDR3 loop is CASSLLGVGYGYTF. Written as DNA, the CDR3 is TGTGCCAGCAGCCTCTTGGGGGTAGGCTATGGCTACACCTTC.

V gene TRBV5-1 combines with J gene TRBJ2-3; 12 nucleotides line up with TRBD2. V lost 7 bases to trimming and J lost 3 bases; unmatched junction nucleotides: 6. CDR1 is SGHRS, CDR2 YFSETQ, per germline. This CDR3 spans 15 amino acids. This chain's CDR3 is CASQTSGSQTDTQYF. CDR3 DNA: TGCGCCAGCCAGACTAGCGGGAGTCAGACAGATACGCAGTATTTT.